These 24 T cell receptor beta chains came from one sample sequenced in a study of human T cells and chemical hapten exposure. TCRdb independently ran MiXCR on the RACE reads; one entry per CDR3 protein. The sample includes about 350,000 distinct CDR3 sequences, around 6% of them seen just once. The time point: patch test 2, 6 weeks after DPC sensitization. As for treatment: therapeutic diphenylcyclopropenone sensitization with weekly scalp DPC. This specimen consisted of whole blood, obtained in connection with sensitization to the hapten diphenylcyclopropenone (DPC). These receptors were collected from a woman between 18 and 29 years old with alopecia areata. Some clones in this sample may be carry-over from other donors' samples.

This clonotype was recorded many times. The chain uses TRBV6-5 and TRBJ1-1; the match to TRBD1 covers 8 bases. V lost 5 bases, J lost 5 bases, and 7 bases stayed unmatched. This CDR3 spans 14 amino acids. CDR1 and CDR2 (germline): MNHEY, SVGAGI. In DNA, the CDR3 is TGTGCCAGCAGTAGGACAGGGTCTTTAACTGAAGCTTTCTTT. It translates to CASSRTGSLTEAFF.

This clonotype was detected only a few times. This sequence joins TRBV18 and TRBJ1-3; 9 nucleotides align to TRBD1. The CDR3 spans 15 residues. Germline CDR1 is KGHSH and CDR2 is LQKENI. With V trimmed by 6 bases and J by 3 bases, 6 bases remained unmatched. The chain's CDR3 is CASSFGTGLGNTIYF. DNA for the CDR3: TGTGCCAGCTCGTTTGGGACAGGGCTTGGAAACACCATATATTTT.

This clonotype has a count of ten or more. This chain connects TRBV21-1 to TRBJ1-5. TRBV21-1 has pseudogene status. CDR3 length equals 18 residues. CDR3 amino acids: CASSPLGSKDYSNQPQHF. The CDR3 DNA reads TGTGCCAGCAGCCCCTTGGGCAGTAAAGACTATAGCAATCAGCCCCAGCATTTT.

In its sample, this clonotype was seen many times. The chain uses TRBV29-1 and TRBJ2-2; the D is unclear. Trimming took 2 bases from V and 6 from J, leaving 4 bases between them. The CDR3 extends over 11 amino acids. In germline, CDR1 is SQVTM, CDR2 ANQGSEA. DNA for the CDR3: TGCAGCGTTGAAAAGGCCGGGGAGCTGTTTTTT. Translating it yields CSVEKAGELFF.

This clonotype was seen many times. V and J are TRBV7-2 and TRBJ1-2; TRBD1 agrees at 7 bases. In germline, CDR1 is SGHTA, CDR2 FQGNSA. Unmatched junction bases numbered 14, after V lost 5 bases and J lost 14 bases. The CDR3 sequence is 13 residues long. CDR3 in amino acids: CASSPGQQITRTF. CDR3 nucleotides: TGTGCCAGCAGCCCGGGACAGCAAATTACGAGAACCTTC.

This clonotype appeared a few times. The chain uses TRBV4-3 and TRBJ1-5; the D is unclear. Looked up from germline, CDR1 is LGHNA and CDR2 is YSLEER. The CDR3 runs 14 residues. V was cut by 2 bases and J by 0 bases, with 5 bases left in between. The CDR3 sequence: CASSQIYSNQPQHF. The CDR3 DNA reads TGCGCCAGCAGCCAAATTTATAGCAATCAGCCCCAGCATTTT.

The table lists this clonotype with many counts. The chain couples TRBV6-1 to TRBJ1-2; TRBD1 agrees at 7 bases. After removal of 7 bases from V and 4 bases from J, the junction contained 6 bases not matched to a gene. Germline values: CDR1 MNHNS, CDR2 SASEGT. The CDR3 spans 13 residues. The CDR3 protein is CASTPDRLYGYTF. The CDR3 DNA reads TGTGCCAGCACTCCGGACAGGCTCTATGGCTACACCTTC.

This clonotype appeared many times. CDR3 loop: CASSLSPGQNQPQHF. As DNA, the CDR3 is TGCGCCAGCAGCTTGTCCCCGGGACAGAATCAGCCCCAGCATTTT. The chain combines TRBV5-1 with TRBJ1-5; TRBD1 agrees at 7 bases. The CDR3 consists of 15 residues. CDR1 and CDR2 (germline): SGHRS, YFSETQ. V was clipped by 1 base and J by 4 bases; unmatched bases: 5.

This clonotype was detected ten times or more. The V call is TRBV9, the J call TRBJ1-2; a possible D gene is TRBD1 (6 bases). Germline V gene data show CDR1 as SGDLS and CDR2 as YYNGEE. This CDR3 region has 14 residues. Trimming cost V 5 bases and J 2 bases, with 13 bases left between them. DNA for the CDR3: TGTGCCAGCAGTTCGTACAGGGTCAACTATGGCTACACCTTC. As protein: CASSSYRVNYGYTF. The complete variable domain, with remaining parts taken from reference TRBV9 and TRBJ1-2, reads DSGVTQTPKHLITATGQRVTLRCSPRSGDLSVYWYQQSLDQGLQFLIQYYNGEERAKGNILERFSAQQFPDLHSELNLSSLELGDSALYFCASSSYRVNYGYTFGSGTRLTVV.

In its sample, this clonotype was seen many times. The CDR3 nucleotides read TGTGCCAGCAGTTACAGCTATAATTCACCCCTCCACTTT. It yields the protein CASSYSYNSPLHF. The chain links TRBV6-5 to TRBJ1-6; no clear D. Germline V gene data show CDR1 as MNHEY and CDR2 as SVGAGI. CDR3 length: 13 residues. V lost 2 bases and J 3 bases, leaving 2 bases between the germline ends.

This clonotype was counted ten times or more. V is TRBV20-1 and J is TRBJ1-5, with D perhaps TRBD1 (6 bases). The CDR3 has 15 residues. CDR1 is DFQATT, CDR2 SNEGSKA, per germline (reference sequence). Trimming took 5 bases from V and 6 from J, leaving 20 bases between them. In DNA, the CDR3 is TGCAGTGCTTCCCACGCCCTGAGGGGGAGTCAGCCCCAGCATTTT. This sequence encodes CSASHALRGSQPQHF.

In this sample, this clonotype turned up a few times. Here the CDR3 DNA reads TGCAGTGCTCGATCCCGGACAGGGGTTAAATACTATGGCTACACCTTC. Translation: CSARSRTGVKYYGYTF. The J gene is TRBJ1-2, the V gene TRBV20-1, with 9 nucleotides matching TRBD1. The CDR3 loop spans 16 amino acids. The germline CDR1 and CDR2 sequences are DFQATT and SNEGSKA (reference sequence). V lost 5 bases, J lost 3 bases, and 13 bases stayed unmatched.

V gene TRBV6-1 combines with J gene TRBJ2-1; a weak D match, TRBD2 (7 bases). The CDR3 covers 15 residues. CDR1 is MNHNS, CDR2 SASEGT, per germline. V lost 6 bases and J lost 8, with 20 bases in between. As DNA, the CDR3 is TGTGCCAGCAGCCCAAGAAGTCGGGGGGCGGATGAGCAGTTCTTC. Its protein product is CASSPRSRGADEQFF.

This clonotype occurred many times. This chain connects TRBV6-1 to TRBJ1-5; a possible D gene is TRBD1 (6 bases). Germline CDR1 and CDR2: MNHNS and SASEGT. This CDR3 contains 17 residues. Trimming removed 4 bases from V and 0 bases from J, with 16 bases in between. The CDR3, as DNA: TGTGCCAGCAGTGGTTTAAGGGGGTACTATAGCAATCAGCCCCAGCATTTT. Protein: CASSGLRGYYSNQPQHF.

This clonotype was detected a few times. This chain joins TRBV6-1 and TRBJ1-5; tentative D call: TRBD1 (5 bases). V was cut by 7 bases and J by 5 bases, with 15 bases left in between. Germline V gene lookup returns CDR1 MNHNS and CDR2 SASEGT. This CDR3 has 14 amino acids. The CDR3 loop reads CASTEGAGDQPQHF. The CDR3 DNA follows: TGTGCCAGCACGGAAGGGGCTGGAGATCAGCCCCAGCATTTT.

CDR3 in DNA: TGTGCCAGCAGCGCGGGGGCCGAGGAGGTTGGAGATACGCAGTATTTT. Translation: CASSAGAEEVGDTQYF. The V call is TRBV7-2, the J call TRBJ2-3; tentatively, D is TRBD2 (7 bases). Germline CDR1 reads SGHTA; CDR2 reads FQGNSA. Trimming removed 5 bases from V and 5 bases from J, with 20 bases in between. This CDR3 spans 16 amino acids.

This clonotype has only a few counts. The CDR3 DNA reads TGTGCCAGCAGTGCGACAGGGGGAAATCAGCCCCAGCATTTT. This translates into CASSATGGNQPQHF. The chain has TRBV12-3 or TRBV12-4 and TRBJ1-5, with TRBD1 matching 9 bases. After removal of 5 bases from V and 4 bases from J, the junction contained 3 bases not matched to a gene. The CDR3 covers 14 residues.

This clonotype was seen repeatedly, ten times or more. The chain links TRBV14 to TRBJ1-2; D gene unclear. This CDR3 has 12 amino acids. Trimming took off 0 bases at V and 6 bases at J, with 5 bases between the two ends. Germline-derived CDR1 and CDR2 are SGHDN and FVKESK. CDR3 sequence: CASSQDTHGYTF. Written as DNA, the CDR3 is TGTGCCAGCAGCCAAGATACACATGGCTACACCTTC. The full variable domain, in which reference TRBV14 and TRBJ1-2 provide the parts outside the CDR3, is EAGVTQFPSHSVIEKGQTVTLRCDPISGHDNLYWYRRVMGKEIKFLLHFVKESKQDESGMPNNRFLAERTGGTYSTLKVQPAELEDSGVYFCASSQDTHGYTFGSGTRLTVV.

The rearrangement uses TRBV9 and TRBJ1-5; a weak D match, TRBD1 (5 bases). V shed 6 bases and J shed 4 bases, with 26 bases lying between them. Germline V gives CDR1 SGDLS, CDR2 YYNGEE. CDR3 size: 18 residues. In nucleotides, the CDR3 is TGTGCCAGCAACAAACCTCGAGGGGAGGGGATCCGAAATCAGCCCCAGCATTTT. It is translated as CASNKPRGEGIRNQPQHF.

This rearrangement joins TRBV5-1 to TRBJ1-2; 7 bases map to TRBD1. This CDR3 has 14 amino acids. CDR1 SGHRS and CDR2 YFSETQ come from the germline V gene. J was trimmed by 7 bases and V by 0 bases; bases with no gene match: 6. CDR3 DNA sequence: TGCGCCAGCAGCTTGGACGGACAGGAGTCTGGCTACACCTTC. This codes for CASSLDGQESGYTF.

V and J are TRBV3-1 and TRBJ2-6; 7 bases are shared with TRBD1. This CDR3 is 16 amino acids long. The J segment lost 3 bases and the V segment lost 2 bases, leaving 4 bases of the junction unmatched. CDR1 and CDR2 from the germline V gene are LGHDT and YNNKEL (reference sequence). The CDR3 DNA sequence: TGTGCCAGCAGCCAAAGAACAGGGGTTGGGGCCAACGTCCTGACTTTC. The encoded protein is CASSQRTGVGANVLTF.

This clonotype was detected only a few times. CDR3 sequence: CASTFRTEAFF. DNA of the CDR3: TGTGCCAGCACTTTCCGGACCGAAGCTTTCTTT. The gene calls are TRBV6-2 or TRBV6-3 and TRBJ1-1; D gene unclear. The CDR3 totals 11 residues. Per germline, CDR1 MNHEY and CDR2 SVGEGT. Deletions cut 7 bases from V and 8 bases from J, with 11 bases between.

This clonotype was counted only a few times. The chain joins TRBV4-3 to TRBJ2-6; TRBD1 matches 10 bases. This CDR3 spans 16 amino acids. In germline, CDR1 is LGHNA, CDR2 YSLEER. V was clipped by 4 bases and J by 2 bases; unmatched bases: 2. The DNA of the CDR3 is TGCGCCAGCAGCCGGGACAGGGGAACTGGGGCCAACGTCCTGACTTTC. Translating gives CASSRDRGTGANVLTF.

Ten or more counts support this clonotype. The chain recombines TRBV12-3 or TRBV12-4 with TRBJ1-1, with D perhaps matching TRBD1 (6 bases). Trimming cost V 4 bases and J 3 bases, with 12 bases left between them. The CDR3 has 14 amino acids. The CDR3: CASSWPRGHTEAFF. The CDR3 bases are TGTGCCAGCAGTTGGCCCCGGGGGCACACTGAAGCTTTCTTT.